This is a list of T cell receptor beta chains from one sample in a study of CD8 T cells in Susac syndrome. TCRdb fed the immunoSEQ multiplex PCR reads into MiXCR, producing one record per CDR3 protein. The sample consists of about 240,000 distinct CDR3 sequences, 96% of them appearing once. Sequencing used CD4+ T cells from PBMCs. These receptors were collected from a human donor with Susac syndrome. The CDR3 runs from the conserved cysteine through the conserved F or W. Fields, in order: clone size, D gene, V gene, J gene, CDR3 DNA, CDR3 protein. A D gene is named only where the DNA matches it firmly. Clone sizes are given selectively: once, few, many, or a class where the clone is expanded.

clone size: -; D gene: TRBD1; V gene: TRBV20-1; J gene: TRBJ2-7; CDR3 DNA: TGCAGTGCTAGGTCCGGGACAGGGGGCTTATACGAGCAGTACTTC; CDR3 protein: CSARSGTGGLYEQYF
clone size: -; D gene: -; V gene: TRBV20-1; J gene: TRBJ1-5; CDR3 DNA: TGCAGTGCTAGTGAGCAGGGGCGCAATCAGCCCCAGCATTTT; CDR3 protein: CSASEQGRNQPQHF
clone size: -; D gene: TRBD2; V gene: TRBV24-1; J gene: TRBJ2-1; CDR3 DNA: TGTGCCACCAGTGATGGGGCGGGAGGGTATGAGCAGTTCTTC; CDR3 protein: CATSDGAGGYEQFF
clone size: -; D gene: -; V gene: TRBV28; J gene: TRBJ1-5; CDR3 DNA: TGTGCCAGCAGTTTATATAGCAATCAGCCCCAGCATTTT; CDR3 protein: CASSLYSNQPQHF
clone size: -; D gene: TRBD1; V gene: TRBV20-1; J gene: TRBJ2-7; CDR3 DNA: TGCAGTGCTAGATCGGACAGGCTCTACGAGCAGTACTTC; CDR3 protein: CSARSDRLYEQYF
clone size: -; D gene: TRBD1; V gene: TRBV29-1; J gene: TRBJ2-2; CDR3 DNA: TGCAGCGTCTTCTCCGGGACAGCTAACACCGGGGAGCTGTTTTTT; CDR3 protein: CSVFSGTANTGELFF
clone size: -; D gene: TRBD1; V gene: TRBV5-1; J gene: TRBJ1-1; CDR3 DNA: TGCGCCAGCAGCAGACGGGACAGGGAGAACACTGAAGCTTTCTTT; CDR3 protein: CASSRRDRENTEAFF
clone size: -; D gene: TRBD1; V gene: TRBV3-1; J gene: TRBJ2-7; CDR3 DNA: TGTGCCAGCAGCCAAGTCGGGACAGGGGCGGGCGAGCAGTACTTC; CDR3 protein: CASSQVGTGAGEQYF
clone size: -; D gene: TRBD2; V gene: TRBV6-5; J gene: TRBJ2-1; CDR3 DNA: TGTGCCAGTGGGCGGGGGAATGAGCAGTTCTTC; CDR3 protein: CASGRGNEQFF
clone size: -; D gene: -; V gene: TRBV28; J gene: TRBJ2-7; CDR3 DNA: TGTGCCAGCACCTCCTTAGGGCTCCAGTACTTC; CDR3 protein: CASTSLGLQYF
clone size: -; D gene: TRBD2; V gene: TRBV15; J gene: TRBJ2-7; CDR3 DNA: TGTGCCACCAGCAGAGATTTGACTAGCGGGAGCTACGAGCAGTACTTC; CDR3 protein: CATSRDLTSGSYEQYF
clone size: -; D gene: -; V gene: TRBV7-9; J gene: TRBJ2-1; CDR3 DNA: TGTGCCAGCAGCTTAGAGCCCAATGAGCAGTTCTTC; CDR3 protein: CASSLEPNEQFF
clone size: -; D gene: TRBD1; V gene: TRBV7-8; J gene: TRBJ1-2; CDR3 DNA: TGTGCCAGCAGCGCCGGGACAGGGGGCAAGACCACCTATGGCTACACCTTC; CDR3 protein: CASSAGTGGKTTYGYTF
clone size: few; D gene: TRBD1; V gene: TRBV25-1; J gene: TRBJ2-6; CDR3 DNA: TGTGCCAGTAGCCTCCGGGACAGGGGTTCTGGGGCCAACGTCCTGACTTTC; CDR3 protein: CASSLRDRGSGANVLTF
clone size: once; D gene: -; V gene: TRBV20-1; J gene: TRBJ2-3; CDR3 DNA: TGCAGTGCTAGCTCCGGGACCTCGCAGTATTTT; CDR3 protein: CSASSGTSQYF
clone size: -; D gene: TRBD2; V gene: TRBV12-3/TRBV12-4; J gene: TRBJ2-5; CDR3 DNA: TGTGCCAGCAGTCGGACTAGCGGGTTGCAAGAGACCCAGTACTTC; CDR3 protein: CASSRTSGLQETQYF
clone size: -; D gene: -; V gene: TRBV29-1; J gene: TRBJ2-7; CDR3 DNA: TGCAGCGTTGGCCTCAGGGGTTATCAGTACGAGCAGTACTTC; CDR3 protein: CSVGLRGYQYEQYF
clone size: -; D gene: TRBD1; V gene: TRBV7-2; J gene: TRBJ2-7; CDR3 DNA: TGTGCCAGTACGGAAACAGGGGGCCTCTACGAGCAGTACTTC; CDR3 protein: CASTETGGLYEQYF
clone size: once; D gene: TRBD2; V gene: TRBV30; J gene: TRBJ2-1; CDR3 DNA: TGTGCCTGGAGTGTACTTACTAGCGGGAACAGCGAGCAGTTCTTC; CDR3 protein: CAWSVLTSGNSEQFF
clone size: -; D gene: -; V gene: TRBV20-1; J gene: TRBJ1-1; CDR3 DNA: TGCAGTGCTAGAGGTACATTGAACACTGAAGCTTTCTTT; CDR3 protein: CSARGTLNTEAFF
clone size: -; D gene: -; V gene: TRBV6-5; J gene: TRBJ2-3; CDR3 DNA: TGTGCCAGCAGGGAGAATCCAGATACGCAGTATTTT; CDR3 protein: CASRENPDTQYF
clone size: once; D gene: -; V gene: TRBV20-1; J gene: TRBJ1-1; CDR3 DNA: TGCAGTGCTAGATATGCTTTCTTT; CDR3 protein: CSARYAFF
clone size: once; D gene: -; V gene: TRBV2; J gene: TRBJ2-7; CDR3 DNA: TGTGCCAGCAGGCCAGAAGGGTACGAGCAGTACTTC; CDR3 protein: CASRPEGYEQYF
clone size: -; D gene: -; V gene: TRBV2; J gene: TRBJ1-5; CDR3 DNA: TGTGCCAGCAGTCGAGATACGTCGCCGCCCCAGCATTTT; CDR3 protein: CASSRDTSPPQHF
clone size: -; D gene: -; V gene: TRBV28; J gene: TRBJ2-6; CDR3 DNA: TGTGCCAGCAGTGGCGCCAACTCTGGGGCCAACGTCCTGACTTTC; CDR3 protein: CASSGANSGANVLTF